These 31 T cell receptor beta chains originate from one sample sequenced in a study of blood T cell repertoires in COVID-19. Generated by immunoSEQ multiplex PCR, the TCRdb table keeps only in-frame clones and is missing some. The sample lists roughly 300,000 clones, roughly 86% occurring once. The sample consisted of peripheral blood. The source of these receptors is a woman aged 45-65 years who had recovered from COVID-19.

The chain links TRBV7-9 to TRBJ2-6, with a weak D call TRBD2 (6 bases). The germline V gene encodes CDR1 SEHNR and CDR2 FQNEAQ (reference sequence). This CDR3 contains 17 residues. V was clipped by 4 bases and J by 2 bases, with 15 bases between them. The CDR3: CASSSPGGAPGANVLTF. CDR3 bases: TGTGCCAGCAGCTCCCCGGGCGGGGCTCCTGGGGCCAACGTCCTGACTTTC.

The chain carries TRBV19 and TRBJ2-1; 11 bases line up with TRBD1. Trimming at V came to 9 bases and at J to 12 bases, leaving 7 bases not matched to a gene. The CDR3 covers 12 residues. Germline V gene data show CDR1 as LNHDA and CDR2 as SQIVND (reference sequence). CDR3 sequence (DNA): TGTGCCAGCAAAGGACAGGGGGCTCCGCAGTTCTTC. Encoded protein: CASKGQGAPQFF.

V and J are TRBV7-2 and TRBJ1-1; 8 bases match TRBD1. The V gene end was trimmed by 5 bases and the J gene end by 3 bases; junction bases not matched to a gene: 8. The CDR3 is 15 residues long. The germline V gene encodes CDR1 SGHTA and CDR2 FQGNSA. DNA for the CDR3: TGTGCCAGCAGCGCAGAAGGGACAGGCGACACTGAAGCTTTCTTT. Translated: CASSAEGTGDTEAFF. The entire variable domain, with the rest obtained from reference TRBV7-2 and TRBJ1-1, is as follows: GAGVSQSPSNKVTEKGKDVELRCDPISGHTALYWYRQSLGQGLEFLIYFQGNSAPDKSGLPSDRFSAERTGGSVSTLTIQRTQQEDSAVYLCASSAEGTGDTEAFFGQGTRLTVV.

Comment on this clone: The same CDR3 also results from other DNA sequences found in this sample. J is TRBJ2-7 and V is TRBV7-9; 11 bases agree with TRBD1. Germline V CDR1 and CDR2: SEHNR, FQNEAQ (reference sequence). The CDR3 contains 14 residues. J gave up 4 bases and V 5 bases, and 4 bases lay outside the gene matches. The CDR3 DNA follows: TGTGCCAGCAGCCTTGGACAGGGGGCTTACGAGCAGTACTTC. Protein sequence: CASSLGQGAYEQYF.

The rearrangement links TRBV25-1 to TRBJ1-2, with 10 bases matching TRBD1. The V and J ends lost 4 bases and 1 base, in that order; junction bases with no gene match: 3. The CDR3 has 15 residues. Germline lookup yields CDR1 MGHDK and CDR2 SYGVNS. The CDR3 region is CASSVGTGVNYGYTF. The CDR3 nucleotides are TGTGCCAGCAGTGTCGGGACAGGGGTTAACTATGGCTACACCTTC.

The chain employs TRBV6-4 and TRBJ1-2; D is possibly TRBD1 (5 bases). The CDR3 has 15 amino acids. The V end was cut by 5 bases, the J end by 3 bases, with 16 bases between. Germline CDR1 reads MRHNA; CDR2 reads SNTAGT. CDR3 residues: CASSPVPGRDYGYTF. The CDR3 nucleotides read TGTGCCAGCAGTCCTGTTCCAGGGAGGGACTATGGCTACACCTTC.

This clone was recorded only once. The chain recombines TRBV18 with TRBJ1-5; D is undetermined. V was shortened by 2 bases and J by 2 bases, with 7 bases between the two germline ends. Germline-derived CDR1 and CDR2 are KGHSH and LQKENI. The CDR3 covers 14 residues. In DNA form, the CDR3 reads TGTGCCAGCTCACCAGCGAACGGCAATCAGCCCCAGCATTTT. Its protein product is CASSPANGNQPQHF.

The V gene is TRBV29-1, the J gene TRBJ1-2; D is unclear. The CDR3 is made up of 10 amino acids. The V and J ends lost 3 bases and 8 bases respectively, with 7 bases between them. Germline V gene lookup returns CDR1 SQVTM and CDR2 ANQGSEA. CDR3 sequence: CSVEQSGYTF. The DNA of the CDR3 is TGCAGCGTTGAGCAAAGCGGCTACACCTTC.

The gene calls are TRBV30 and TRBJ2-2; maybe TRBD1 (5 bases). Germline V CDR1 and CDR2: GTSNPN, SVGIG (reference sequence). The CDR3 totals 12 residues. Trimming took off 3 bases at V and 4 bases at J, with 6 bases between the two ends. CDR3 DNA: TGTGCCTGGAGACAGGTCACCGGGGAGCTGTTTTTT. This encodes CAWRQVTGELFF.

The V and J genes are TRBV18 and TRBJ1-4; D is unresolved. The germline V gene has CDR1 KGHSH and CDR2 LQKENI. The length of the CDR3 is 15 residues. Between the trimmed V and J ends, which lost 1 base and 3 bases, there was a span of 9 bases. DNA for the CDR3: TGTGCCAGCTCACCACGTTTATTCTCTAATGAAAAACTGTTTTTT. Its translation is CASSPRLFSNEKLFF.

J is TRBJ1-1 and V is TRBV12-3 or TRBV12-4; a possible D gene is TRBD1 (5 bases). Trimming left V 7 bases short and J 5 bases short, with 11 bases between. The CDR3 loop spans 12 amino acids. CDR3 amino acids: CASTWGGTEAFF. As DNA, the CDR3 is TGTGCCAGCACTTGGGGGGGTACTGAAGCTTTCTTT.

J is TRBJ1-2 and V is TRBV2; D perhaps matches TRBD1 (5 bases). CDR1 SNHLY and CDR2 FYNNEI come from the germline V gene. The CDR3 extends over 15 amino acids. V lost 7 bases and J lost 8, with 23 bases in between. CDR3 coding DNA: TGTGCCAGCATCCTAAACAGGAACCTCCCAAGCGGCTACACCTTC. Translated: CASILNRNLPSGYTF.

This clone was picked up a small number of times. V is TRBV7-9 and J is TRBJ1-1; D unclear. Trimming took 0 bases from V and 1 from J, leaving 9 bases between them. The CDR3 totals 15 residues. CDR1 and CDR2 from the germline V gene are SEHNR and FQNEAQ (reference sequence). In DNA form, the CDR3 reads TGTGCCAGCAGCTTAGCGTCCCCACAGAACACTGAAGCTTTCTTT. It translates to CASSLASPQNTEAFF. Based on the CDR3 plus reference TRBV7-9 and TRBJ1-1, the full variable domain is DTGVSQNPRHKITKRGQNVTFRCDPISEHNRLYWYRQTLGQGPEFLTYFQNEAQLEKSRLLSDRFSAERPKGSFSTLEIQRTEQGDSAMYLCASSLASPQNTEAFFGQGTRLTVV.

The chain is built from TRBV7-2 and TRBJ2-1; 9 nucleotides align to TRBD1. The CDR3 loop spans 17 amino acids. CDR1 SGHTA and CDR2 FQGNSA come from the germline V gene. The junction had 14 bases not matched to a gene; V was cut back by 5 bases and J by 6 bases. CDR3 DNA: TGTGCCAGCAGCCCGTGGGTACAGGGGGCAGGAGGCAATGAGCAGTTCTTC. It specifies CASSPWVQGAGGNEQFF.

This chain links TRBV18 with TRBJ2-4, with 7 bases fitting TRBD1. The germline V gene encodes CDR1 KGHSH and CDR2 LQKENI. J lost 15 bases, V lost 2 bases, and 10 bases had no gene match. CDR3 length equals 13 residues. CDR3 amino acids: CASSPKQGPIGYF. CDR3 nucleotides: TGTGCCAGCTCACCAAAACAGGGGCCGATAGGGTACTTC. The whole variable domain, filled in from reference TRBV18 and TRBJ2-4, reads NAGVMQNPRHLVRRRGQEARLRCSPMKGHSHVYWYRQLPEEGLKFMVYLQKENIIDESGMPKERFSAEFPKEGPSILRIQQVVRGDSAAYFCASSPKQGPIGYFGAGTRLSVL.

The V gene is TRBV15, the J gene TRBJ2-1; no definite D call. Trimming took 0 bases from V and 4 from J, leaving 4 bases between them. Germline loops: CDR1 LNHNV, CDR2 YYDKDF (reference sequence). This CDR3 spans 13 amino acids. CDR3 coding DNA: TGTGCCACCAGCAGAGATCGGTACAATGAGCAGTTCTTC. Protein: CATSRDRYNEQFF.

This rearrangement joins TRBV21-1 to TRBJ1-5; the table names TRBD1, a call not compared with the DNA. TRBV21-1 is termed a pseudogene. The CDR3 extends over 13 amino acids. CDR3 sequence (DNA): TGTGCCAACGACAGCGCCTTCAATCAGCCCCAGCATTTT. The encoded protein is CANDSAFNQPQHF.

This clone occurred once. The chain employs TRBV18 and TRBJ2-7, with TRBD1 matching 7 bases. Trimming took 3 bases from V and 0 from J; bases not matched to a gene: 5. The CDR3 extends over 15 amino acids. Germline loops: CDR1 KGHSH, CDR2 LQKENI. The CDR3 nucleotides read TGTGCCAGCTCACCGCCTACAGGGGTCTCCTACGAGCAGTACTTC. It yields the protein CASSPPTGVSYEQYF.

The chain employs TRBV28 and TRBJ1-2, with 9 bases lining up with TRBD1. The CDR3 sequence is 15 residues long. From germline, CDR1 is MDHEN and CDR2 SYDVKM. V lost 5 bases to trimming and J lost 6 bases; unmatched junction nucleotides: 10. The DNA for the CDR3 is TGTGCCAGCAGTCCGCCCGGGACAGGGCTCGATGGCTACACCTTC. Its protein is CASSPPGTGLDGYTF.

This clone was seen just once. CDR3 loop: CASSSTGLAAAEQFF. The CDR3 DNA follows: TGTGCCAGCAGCTCGACGGGACTAGCAGCCGCTGAGCAGTTCTTC. This sequence joins TRBV5-5 and TRBJ2-1; TRBD2 aligns across 9 bases. The CDR3 loop spans 15 amino acids. CDR1 and CDR2 (germline): SGHKS, YYEKEE (reference sequence). J gave up 9 bases and V 3 bases, and 10 bases lay outside the gene matches.

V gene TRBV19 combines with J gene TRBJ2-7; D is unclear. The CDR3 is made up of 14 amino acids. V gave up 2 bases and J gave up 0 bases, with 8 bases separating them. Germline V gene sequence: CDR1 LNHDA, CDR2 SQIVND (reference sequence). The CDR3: CASSIRLSSYEQYF. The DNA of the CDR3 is TGTGCCAGTAGTATACGGTTAAGCTCCTACGAGCAGTACTTC.

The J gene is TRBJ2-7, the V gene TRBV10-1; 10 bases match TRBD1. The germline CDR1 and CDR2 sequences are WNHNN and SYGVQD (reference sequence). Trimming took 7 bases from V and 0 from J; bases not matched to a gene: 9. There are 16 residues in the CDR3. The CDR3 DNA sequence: TGCGCCAGCATTAAACCGGGACAGGGGAACTCCTACGAGCAGTACTTC. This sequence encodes CASIKPGQGNSYEQYF.

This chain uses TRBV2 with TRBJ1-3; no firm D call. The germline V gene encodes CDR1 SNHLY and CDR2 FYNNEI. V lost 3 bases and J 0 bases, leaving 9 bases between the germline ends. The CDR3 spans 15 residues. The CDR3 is CASSEGVLSGNTIYF. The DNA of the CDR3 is TGTGCCAGCAGTGAGGGCGTCCTCTCTGGAAACACCATATATTTT.

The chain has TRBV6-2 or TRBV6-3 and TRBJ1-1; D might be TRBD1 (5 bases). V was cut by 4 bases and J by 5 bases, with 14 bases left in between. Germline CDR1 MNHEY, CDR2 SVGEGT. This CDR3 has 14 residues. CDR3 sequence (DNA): TGTGCCAGCAGTTTAGGGCAGGGAAGGACTGAAGCTTTCTTT. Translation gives CASSLGQGRTEAFF.

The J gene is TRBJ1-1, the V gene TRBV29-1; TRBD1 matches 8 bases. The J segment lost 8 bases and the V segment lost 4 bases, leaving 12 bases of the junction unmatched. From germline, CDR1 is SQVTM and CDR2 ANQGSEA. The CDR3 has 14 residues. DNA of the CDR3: TGCAGCGTTGGGGGGGTAAGACAGGGGCTAGAAGCTTTCTTT. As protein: CSVGGVRQGLEAFF. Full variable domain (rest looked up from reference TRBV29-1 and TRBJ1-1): SAVISQKPSRDICQRGTSLTIQCQVDSQVTMMFWYRQQPGQSLTLIATANQGSEATYESGFVIDKFPISRPNLTFSTLTVSNMSPEDSSIYLCSVGGVRQGLEAFFGQGTRLTVV.

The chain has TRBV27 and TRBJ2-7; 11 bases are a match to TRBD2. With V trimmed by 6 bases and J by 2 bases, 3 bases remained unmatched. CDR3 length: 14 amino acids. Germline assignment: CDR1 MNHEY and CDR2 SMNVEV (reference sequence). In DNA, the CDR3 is TGTGCCAGCAGGATAGCGGGAGGGGCCTACGAGCAGTACTTC. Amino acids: CASRIAGGAYEQYF.

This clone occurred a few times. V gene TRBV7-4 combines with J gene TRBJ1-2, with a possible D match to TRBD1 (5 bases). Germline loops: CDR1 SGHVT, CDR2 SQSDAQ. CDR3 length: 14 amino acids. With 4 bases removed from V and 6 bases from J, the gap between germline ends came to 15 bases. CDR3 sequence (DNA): TGTGCCAGCAGCTCCCCTGGGGGGTGGCATGGCTACACCTTC. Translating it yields CASSSPGGWHGYTF.

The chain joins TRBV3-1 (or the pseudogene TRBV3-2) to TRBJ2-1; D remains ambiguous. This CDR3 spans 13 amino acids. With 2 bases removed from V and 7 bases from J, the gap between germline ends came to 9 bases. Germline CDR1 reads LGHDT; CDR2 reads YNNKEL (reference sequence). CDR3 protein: CASSQNDWNEQFF. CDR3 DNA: TGTGCCAGCAGCCAAAACGACTGGAATGAGCAGTTCTTC.

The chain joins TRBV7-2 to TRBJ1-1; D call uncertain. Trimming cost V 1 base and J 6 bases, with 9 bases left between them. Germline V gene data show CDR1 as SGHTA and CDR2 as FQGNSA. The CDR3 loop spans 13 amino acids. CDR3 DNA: TGTGCCAGCAGCTTAGATCTTTCTCCTGAAGCTTTCTTT. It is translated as CASSLDLSPEAFF.

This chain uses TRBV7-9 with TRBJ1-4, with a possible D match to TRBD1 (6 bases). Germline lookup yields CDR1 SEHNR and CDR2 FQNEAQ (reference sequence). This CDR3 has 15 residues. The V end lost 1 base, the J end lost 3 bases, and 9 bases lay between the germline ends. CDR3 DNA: TGTGCCAGCAGCTTAGAGTCAGGGGCTAATGAAAAACTGTTTTTT. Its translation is CASSLESGANEKLFF.

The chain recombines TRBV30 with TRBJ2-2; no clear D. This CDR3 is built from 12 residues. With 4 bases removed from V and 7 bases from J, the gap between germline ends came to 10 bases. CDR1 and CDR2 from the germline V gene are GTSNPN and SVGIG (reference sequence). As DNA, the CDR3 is TGTGCCTGGAACAGAATTGACGGGGAGCTGTTTTTT. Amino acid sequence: CAWNRIDGELFF. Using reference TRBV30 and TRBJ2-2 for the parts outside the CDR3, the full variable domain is SQTIHQWPATLVQPVGSPLSLECTVEGTSNPNLYWYRQAAGRGLQLLFYSVGIGQISSEVPQNLSASRPQDRQFILSSKKLLLSDSGFYLCAWNRIDGELFFGEGSRLTVL.